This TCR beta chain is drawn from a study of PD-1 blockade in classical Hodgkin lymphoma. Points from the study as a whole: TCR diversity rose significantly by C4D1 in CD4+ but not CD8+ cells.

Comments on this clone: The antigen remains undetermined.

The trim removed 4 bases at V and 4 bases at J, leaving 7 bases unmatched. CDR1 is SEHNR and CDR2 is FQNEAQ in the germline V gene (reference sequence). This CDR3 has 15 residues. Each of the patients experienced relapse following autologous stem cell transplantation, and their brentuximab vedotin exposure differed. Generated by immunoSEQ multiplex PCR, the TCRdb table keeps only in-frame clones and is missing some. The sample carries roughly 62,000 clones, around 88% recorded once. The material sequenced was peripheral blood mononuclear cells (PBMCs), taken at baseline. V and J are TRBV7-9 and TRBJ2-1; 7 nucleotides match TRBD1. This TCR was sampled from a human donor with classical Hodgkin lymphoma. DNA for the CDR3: TGTGCCAGCAGCTCCAAGGGACAGACGTACAATGAGCAGTTCTTC. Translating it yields CASSSKGQTYNEQFF.